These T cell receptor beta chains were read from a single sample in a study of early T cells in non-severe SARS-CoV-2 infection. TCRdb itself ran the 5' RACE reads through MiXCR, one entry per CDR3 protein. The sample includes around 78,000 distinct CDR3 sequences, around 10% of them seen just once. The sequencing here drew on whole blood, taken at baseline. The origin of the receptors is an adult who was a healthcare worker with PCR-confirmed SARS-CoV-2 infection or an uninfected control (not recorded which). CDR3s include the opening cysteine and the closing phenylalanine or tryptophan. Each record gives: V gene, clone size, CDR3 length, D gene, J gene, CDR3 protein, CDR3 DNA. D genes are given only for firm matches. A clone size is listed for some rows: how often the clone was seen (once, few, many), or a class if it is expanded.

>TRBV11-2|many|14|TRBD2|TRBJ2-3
CASSPGRGVDTQYF
TGTGCCAGCAGCCCGGGACGGGGGGTAGATACGCAGTATTTT
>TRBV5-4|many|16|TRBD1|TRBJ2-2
CASSLGGTATTGELFF
TGTGCCAGCAGCTTGGGGGGGACAGCTACCACCGGGGAGCTGTTTTTT
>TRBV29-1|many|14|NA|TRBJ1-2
CSVERGANNYGYTF
TGCAGCGTTGAAAGGGGGGCGAATAACTATGGCTACACCTTC
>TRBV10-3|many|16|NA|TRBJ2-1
CAISDWEGSSYNEQFF
TGTGCCATCAGTGACTGGGAAGGGAGCTCCTACAATGAGCAGTTCTTC
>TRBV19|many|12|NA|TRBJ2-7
CARPGSSYEQYF
TGTGCCAGACCGGGGTCCTCGTACGAGCAGTACTTC
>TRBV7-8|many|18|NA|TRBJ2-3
CASSPRWWDTLSRDTQYF
TGTGCCAGCAGCCCTAGATGGTGGGACACTCTAAGCAGAGATACGCAGTATTTT
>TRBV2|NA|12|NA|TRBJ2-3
CASSKLEDTQYF
TGTGCCAGCAGTAAATTGGAGGATACGCAGTATTTT
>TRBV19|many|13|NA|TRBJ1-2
CATKEADGYGYTF
TGTGCTACCAAGGAAGCAGATGGATATGGCTACACCTTC
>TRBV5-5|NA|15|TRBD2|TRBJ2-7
CASTPGLASSYEQYF
TGTGCCAGCACCCCGGGACTAGCGAGCTCCTACGAGCAGTACTTC
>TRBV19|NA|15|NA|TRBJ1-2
CASSTPLGTFGGYTF
TGTGCCAGTAGTACCCCCCTCGGGACTTTCGGCGGCTACACCTTC
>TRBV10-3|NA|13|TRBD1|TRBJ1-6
CAISQGQRSPLHF
TGTGCCATCAGCCAGGGACAGAGATCACCCCTCCACTTT
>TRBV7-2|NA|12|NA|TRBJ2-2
CASSSQYGELFF
TGTGCCAGCAGCTCCCAGTACGGGGAGCTGTTTTTT
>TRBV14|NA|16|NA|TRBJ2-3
CASSLRYGTPPDTQYF
TGTGCCAGCAGCCTCCGGTACGGGACACCGCCAGATACGCAGTATTTT
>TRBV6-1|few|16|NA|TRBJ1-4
CASSLTRVATNEKLFF
TGTGCCAGCAGTCTAACCAGGGTTGCAACTAATGAAAAACTGTTTTTT
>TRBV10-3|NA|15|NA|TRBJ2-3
CATEDSFGDTDTQYF
TGTGCCACCGAGGACAGCTTTGGGGACACAGATACGCAGTATTTT
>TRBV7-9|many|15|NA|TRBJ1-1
CASSYLGGSRDEAFF
TGTGCCAGCAGCTATCTGGGTGGGTCACGGGACGAAGCTTTCTTT
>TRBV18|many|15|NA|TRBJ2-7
CASSSIGTGSYEQYF
TGTGCCAGCTCGTCAATCGGGACTGGATCCTACGAGCAGTACTTC
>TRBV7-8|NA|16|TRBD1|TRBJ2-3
CASSPGQGSSTDTQYF
TGTGCCAGCAGCCCCGGACAGGGATCTAGCACAGATACGCAGTATTTT
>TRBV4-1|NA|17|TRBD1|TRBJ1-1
CASSQGNRGLMNTEAFF
TGCGCCAGCAGCCAAGGAAACAGGGGGCTTATGAACACTGAAGCTTTCTTT
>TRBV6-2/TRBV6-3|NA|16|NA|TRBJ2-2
CASTSGIRLNTGELFF
TGTGCCAGCACATCAGGGATCCGCCTAAACACCGGGGAGCTGTTTTTT
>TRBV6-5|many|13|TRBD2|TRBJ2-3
CASKRGGVDTQYF
TGTGCCAGTAAACGGGGGGGAGTAGATACGCAGTATTTT
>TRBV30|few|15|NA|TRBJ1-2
CAWSVMGSTYYGYTF
TGTGCCTGGAGCGTGATGGGCAGCACCTACTATGGCTACACCTTC
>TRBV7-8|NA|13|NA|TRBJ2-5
CASSWGKEETQYF
TGTGCCAGCAGCTGGGGAAAGGAAGAGACCCAGTACTTC
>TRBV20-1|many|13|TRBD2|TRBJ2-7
CSATREGRYEQYF
TGCAGTGCTACCCGGGAGGGTAGGTACGAGCAGTACTTC
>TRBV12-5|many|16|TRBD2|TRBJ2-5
CASGLGLAGGQETQYF
TGTGCTAGTGGTTTGGGCCTAGCGGGGGGGCAAGAGACCCAGTACTTC
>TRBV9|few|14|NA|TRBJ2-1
CASSVVAQTDEQFF
TGTGCCAGCAGCGTAGTAGCGCAGACTGATGAGCAGTTCTTC
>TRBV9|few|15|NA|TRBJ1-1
CASSTVGSQNTEAFF
TGTGCCAGCAGCACCGTGGGGAGCCAGAACACTGAAGCTTTCTTT
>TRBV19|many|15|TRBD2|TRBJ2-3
CASRWTSTSTDTQYF
TGTGCCAGTAGGTGGACTAGCACTAGCACAGATACGCAGTATTTT
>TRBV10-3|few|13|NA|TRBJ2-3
CAIRGPSTDTQYF
TGTGCCATCAGAGGGCCGAGCACAGATACGCAGTATTTT
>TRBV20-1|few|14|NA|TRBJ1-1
CSARGTGWDTEAFF
TGCAGTGCTAGGGGAACAGGGTGGGACACTGAAGCTTTCTTT
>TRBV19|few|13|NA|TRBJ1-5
CASAPGARQPQHF
TGTGCCAGTGCCCCCGGCGCGCGACAGCCCCAGCATTTT
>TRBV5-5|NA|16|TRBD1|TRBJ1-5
CASSSGTGYLNQPQHF
TGTGCCAGCAGCTCCGGGACAGGTTACCTCAATCAGCCCCAGCATTTT
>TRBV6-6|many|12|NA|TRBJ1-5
CASSPPQQPQHF
TGTGCCAGCAGCCCCCCGCAGCAGCCCCAGCATTTT
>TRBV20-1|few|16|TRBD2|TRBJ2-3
CSARGLSGGPGDTQYF
TGCAGTGCTAGGGGACTTAGCGGGGGGCCGGGAGATACGCAGTATTTT
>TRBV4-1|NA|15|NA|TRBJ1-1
CASSQGGRANTEAFF
TGCGCCAGCAGCCAAGGGGGCAGGGCAAACACTGAAGCTTTCTTT
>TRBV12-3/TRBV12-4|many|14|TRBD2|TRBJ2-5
CASRASGGQETQYF
TGTGCCAGCAGGGCTAGCGGGGGACAAGAGACCCAGTACTTC
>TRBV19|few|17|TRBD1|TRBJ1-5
CASSIGGDRAPNQPQHF
TGTGCCAGTAGTATAGGGGGGGACAGGGCCCCCAATCAGCCCCAGCATTTT
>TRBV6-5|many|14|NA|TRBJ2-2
CASSYPQSSGELFF
TGTGCCAGCAGTTACCCGCAATCTTCCGGGGAGCTGTTTTTT
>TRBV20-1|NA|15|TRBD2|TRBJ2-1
CSARAGTSGYNEQFF
TGCAGTGCTAGAGCCGGGACTAGCGGGTACAATGAGCAGTTCTTC
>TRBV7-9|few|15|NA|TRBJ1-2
CASSLLLGGAYGYTF
TGTGCCAGCAGCTTACTACTTGGCGGCGCCTATGGCTACACCTTC
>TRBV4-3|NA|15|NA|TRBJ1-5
CASSQEWRSNQPQHF
TGCGCCAGCAGCCAAGAGTGGAGGAGCAATCAGCCCCAGCATTTT
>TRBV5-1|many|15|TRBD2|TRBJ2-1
CASSLTAGGLNEQFF
TGCGCCAGCAGCTTGACAGCGGGGGGGTTGAATGAGCAGTTCTTC
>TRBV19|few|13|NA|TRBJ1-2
CASASGTPLGYTF
TGTGCCAGCGCTTCCGGGACACCTCTTGGCTACACCTTC
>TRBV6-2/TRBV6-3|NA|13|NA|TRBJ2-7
CASSYLTAYEQYF
TGTGCCAGCAGTTACCTGACTGCCTACGAGCAGTACTTC
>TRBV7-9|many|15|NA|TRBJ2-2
CASSQPVANTGELFF
TGTGCCAGCAGCCAACCAGTCGCGAACACCGGGGAGCTGTTTTTT
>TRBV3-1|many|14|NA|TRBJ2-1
CASSQDRAHNEQFF
TGTGCCAGCAGCCAAGATCGCGCCCACAATGAGCAGTTCTTC
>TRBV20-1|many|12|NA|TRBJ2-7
CSALTVSYEQYF
TGCAGTGCCCTGACGGTCTCCTACGAGCAGTACTTC
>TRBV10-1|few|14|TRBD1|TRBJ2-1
CASSPGQGVKEQFF
TGCGCCAGCAGCCCGGGACAGGGGGTCAAGGAGCAGTTCTTC
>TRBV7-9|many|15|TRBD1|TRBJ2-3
CASSVGQGGTDTQYF
TGTGCCAGCAGCGTGGGACAGGGAGGGACAGATACGCAGTATTTT
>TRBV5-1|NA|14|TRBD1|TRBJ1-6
CASSMGQENSALHF
TGCGCCAGCAGCATGGGACAGGAAAATTCAGCCCTCCACTTT
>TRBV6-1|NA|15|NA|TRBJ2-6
CASSGRSSGANVLTF
TGTGCCAGCAGTGGGCGGAGCTCTGGGGCCAACGTCCTGACTTTC
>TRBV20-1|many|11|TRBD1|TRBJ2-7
CSASGGYEQYF
TGCAGTGCTTCAGGGGGCTACGAGCAGTACTTC
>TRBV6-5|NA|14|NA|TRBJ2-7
CASSYVNKPYEQYF
TGTGCCAGCAGTTATGTTAACAAACCCTACGAGCAGTACTTC
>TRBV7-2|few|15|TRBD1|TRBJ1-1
CASSFLGQANTEAFF
TGTGCCAGCAGCTTCCTTGGACAGGCAAACACTGAAGCTTTCTTT
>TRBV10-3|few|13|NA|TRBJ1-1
CAISEAGYAEAFF
TGTGCCATCAGTGAGGCGGGGTACGCTGAAGCTTTCTTT
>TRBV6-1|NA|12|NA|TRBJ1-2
CASSAQNPSYTF
TGTGCCAGCAGTGCTCAAAATCCAAGCTACACCTTC
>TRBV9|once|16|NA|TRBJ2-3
CASSVGPGISTDTQYF
TGTGCCAGCAGCGTAGGGCCGGGGATTAGCACAGATACGCAGTATTTT
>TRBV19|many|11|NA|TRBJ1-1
CASGPNTEAFF
TGTGCCAGTGGCCCCAACACTGAAGCTTTCTTT